The 19 T cell receptor beta chains below were found in one sample sequenced in a study of CD8+ T cells in alopecia areata (dated by TCRdb to the late 2010s). In light of the paper, this sample's time point label describes: around 28 days on oral tofacitinib. The treatment or condition label of this sample denotes: oral pan-JAK inhibitor, 5-10 mg twice daily. The method behind the library was the immunoSEQ multiplex PCR assay. For TCR sequencing, RNA was extracted from every sample and reverse transcribed into cDNA to serve as template. TCRdb mirrors the immuneACCESS table, restricted to in-frame sequences. Some clones are absent from its copies; in checked studies, under half trace to an unresolved V gene, and the reason for the others is unknown. This sample has 150,000 or so clones in its table, and 54% of those were observed once. Around 15% of the sample goes to the ten largest clones. This sample comprised CD8+ T cells sorted from blood, obtained at week 4, from a patient treated with tofacitinib. The receptors stem from a human donor with alopecia areata.

This sequence joins TRBV13 and TRBJ1-2; D may be TRBD1 (6 bases). There are 13 residues in the CDR3. CDR1 and CDR2 (germline): PRHDT, FYEKMQ (reference sequence). V shed 5 bases and J shed 5 bases, with 12 bases lying between them. In nucleotides, the CDR3 is TGTGCCAGCAGCCAACAGGGTCTATATGGCTACACCTTC. This sequence encodes CASSQQGLYGYTF. Looking up the rest from reference TRBV13 and TRBJ1-2 gives the full variable domain: AAGVIQSPRHLIKEKRETATLKCYPIPRHDTVYWYQQGPGQDPQFLISFYEKMQSDKGSIPDRFSAQQFSDYHSELNMSSLELGDSALYFCASSQQGLYGYTFGSGTRLTVV.

The chain couples TRBV15 to TRBJ2-1; TRBD2 agrees at 10 bases. The CDR3 spans 14 residues. Losses at the gene ends were 4 bases for V and 9 bases for J; bases not matched to a gene: 6. In germline, CDR1 is LNHNV, CDR2 YYDKDF (reference sequence). The chain's CDR3 is CATSTQRGGPEQFF. The CDR3 DNA is TGTGCCACCAGCACCCAGCGGGGGGGCCCTGAGCAGTTCTTC.

This clone was picked up a small number of times. The chain links TRBV5-1 to TRBJ1-6; 8 nucleotides align to TRBD1. The CDR3 has 17 residues. The germline V gene has CDR1 SGHRS and CDR2 YFSETQ. The J segment lost 0 bases and the V segment lost 3 bases, leaving 5 bases of the junction unmatched. CDR3 coding DNA: TGCGCCAGCAGCTGGGACAGGATGAGCTCCTATAATTCACCCCTCCACTTT. It codes for CASSWDRMSSYNSPLHF.

This clone has just one count. This rearrangement joins TRBV15 to TRBJ2-7; D is tentatively TRBD1 or TRBD2 (6 bases each). Germline V lookup: CDR1 LNHNV, CDR2 YYDKDF (reference sequence). V lost 3 bases to trimming and J lost 2 bases, with 14 bases between them. This CDR3 has 15 residues. The CDR3 sequence is CATSSPGGGTYEQYF. In DNA form, the CDR3 reads TGTGCCACCAGCAGCCCCGGAGGGGGTACCTACGAGCAGTACTTC.

Details on this clone: Other DNA sequences of this sample code for an identical CDR3. V is TRBV29-1 and J is TRBJ2-2; 7 bases match TRBD1. Germline trimming cut 4 bases from V and 1 base from J; bases unmatched to any gene: 0. The CDR3 is 13 residues long. CDR1 and CDR2 (germline): SQVTM, ANQGSEA. The CDR3 region is CSVGTGNTGELFF. The CDR3 bases are TGCAGCGTTGGGACAGGGAACACCGGGGAGCTGTTTTTT.

V usage is TRBV5-4 and J usage is TRBJ2-2; D is possibly TRBD2 (5 bases). The CDR3 runs to 13 residues. The V end was cut by 5 bases, the J end by 8 bases, with 13 bases between. Germline CDR1 and CDR2: SGHNT and YYREEE (reference sequence). CDR3 DNA sequence: TGTGCCAGCAGATCGGACTCCTGGGGGGAGCTGTTTTTT. Its protein product is CASRSDSWGELFF.

The table lists this clone with a few counts. The chain employs TRBV5-6 and TRBJ1-5, with 10 bases matching TRBD1. J gave up 7 bases and V 4 bases, and 8 bases lay outside the gene matches. CDR1 SGHDT and CDR2 YYEEEE come from the germline V gene. The CDR3 extends over 15 amino acids. CDR3 amino acids: CASSGPGTGVQPQHF. In nucleotides, the CDR3 is TGTGCCAGCAGCGGTCCCGGGACAGGGGTCCAGCCCCAGCATTTT.

The chain employs TRBV4-3 and TRBJ2-4; maybe TRBD2 (5 bases). CDR3 length: 16 amino acids. Germline-derived CDR1 and CDR2 are LGHNA and YSLEER. V dropped 0 bases and J dropped 0 bases, with 9 bases sitting between them. Here the CDR3 reads CASSQDLGLAKNIQYF. DNA for the CDR3: TGCGCCAGCAGCCAAGATTTAGGACTAGCCAAAAACATTCAGTACTTC.

The J gene is TRBJ2-1, the V gene TRBV7-3; the D gene is possibly TRBD2 (6 bases). CDR1 SGHTA and CDR2 FQGTGA come from the germline V gene. Trimming pared 0 bases from V and 0 bases from J, leaving 12 bases between. The CDR3 has 17 amino acids. The CDR3, as DNA: TGTGCCAGCAGCTTAACGGTAGGAGGGAACTCCTACAATGAGCAGTTCTTC. Translated: CASSLTVGGNSYNEQFF.

The chain recombines TRBV2 with TRBJ2-3; a possible D gene is TRBD1 (5 bases). From germline, CDR1 is SNHLY and CDR2 FYNNEI. The CDR3 is 13 residues long. Between the trimmed V and J ends, which lost 2 bases and 6 bases, there was a span of 9 bases. The DNA of the CDR3 is TGTGCCAGCAGTGAAAGCTGGGGCGATACGCAGTATTTT. Translating it yields CASSESWGDTQYF.

This chain connects TRBV6-5 to TRBJ1-6; 9 nucleotides align to TRBD1. In germline, CDR1 is MNHEY, CDR2 SVGAGI. The V gene end was trimmed by 5 bases and the J gene end by 5 bases; junction bases not matched to a gene: 4. There are 15 residues in the CDR3. DNA for the CDR3: TGTGCCAGCAGTGCAAGGACAGGGGATAATTCACCCCTCCACTTT. It translates to CASSARTGDNSPLHF.

This clone was detected only a few times. The V gene is TRBV4-1, the J gene TRBJ2-1; 11 bases fit TRBD2. The CDR3 has 16 amino acids. CDR1 and CDR2 (germline): MGHRA, YSYEKL. V shed 4 bases and J 4 bases; nucleotides not matched to a gene: 6. The DNA for the CDR3 is TGCGCCAGCAGCCTAAGACTAGCGGGGACTTACAATGAGCAGTTCTTC. Protein product: CASSLRLAGTYNEQFF.

This clone was picked up a small number of times. V gene TRBV14 combines with J gene TRBJ2-1; D gene uncertain. The CDR3 runs 12 residues. Between the trimmed V and J ends, which lost 4 bases and 3 bases, there was a span of 4 bases. Germline values: CDR1 SGHDN, CDR2 FVKESK. CDR3 nucleotide sequence: TGTGCCAGCAGCCGCGGCTACAATGAGCAGTTCTTC. Its translation is CASSRGYNEQFF.

This chain uses TRBV15 with TRBJ1-1; no clear D gene. Germline loops: CDR1 LNHNV, CDR2 YYDKDF (reference sequence). The V end was cut by 4 bases, the J end by 0 bases, with 15 bases between. CDR3 length: 16 residues. This CDR3 reads CATSTPLEGLNTEAFF. CDR3 sequence (DNA): TGTGCCACCAGCACCCCCTTAGAGGGTTTGAACACTGAAGCTTTCTTT.

This rearrangement joins TRBV29-1 to TRBJ2-6; D uncertain. Germline V gene sequence: CDR1 SQVTM, CDR2 ANQGSEA. V was clipped by 0 bases and J by 0 bases, with 12 bases between them. The CDR3 length is 17 residues. The CDR3 reads CSVEDLEGFSGANVLTF. The CDR3 DNA sequence: TGCAGCGTTGAAGATTTAGAAGGGTTCTCTGGGGCCAACGTCCTGACTTTC.

This chain connects TRBV30 to TRBJ1-4; TRBD1 might be the D (5 bases). This CDR3 region has 11 residues. The V end was cut by 5 bases, the J end by 12 bases, with 13 bases between. In germline, CDR1 is GTSNPN, CDR2 SVGIG (reference sequence). The CDR3 DNA sequence: TGTGCCTGGGAAGACAGCTGGGAACTGTTTTTT. Amino acid sequence: CAWEDSWELFF.

The chain joins TRBV6-6 to TRBJ2-3; 10 bases are shared with TRBD2. Per germline, CDR1 MNHNY and CDR2 SVGAGI (reference sequence). With V trimmed by 6 bases and J by 3 bases, 6 bases remained unmatched. CDR3 length equals 15 residues. CDR3 protein: CASRTLAGETDTQYF. CDR3 DNA sequence: TGTGCCAGCAGAACTCTAGCGGGAGAAACAGATACGCAGTATTTT.

The genes are TRBV11-2 and TRBJ2-6; TRBD1 matches 8 bases. There are 16 residues in the CDR3. In germline, CDR1 is SGHAT, CDR2 FQNNGV. The V and J ends lost 2 bases and 3 bases, in that order; junction bases with no gene match: 3. The CDR3 DNA follows: TGTGCCAGCAGCTTACCCAGGGGGCTTGGGGCCAACGTCCTGACTTTC. It yields the protein CASSLPRGLGANVLTF.

The V gene is TRBV27, the J gene TRBJ1-6; the D is unclear. The germline V and J ends were trimmed by 5 bases and 3 bases, with 14 bases remaining between them. CDR1 is MNHEY and CDR2 is SMNVEV in the germline V gene (reference sequence). The length of the CDR3 is 16 residues. The CDR3 coding sequence is TGTGCCAGCAGTCCAGAGGGTCCCAACTATAATTCACCCCTCCACTTT. It yields the protein CASSPEGPNYNSPLHF.